These 8 T cell receptor beta chains were all obtained from the same sample, sequenced in a study of technical replicates of blood from a handful of donors. The table came from immunoSEQ multiplex PCR; TCRdb's copy has only in-frame clones and leaves some out. This table has about 70,000 clones, approximately 96% appearing once. Sequenced input: T cells isolated from PBMCs. The receptors were gathered from a human donor in good health.

The genes are TRBV2 and TRBJ2-5; TRBD2 aligns across 14 bases. The CDR3 is made up of 15 amino acids. The germline V gene has CDR1 SNHLY and CDR2 FYNNEI. V lost 3 bases and J lost 4; bases outside the gene matches: 1. DNA of the CDR3: TGTGCCAGCAGTGACGGACTAGCGGGAGGAGAGACCCAGTACTTC. This encodes CASSDGLAGGETQYF. Based on the CDR3 plus reference TRBV2 and TRBJ2-5, the full variable domain is EPEVTQTPSHQVTQMGQEVILRCVPISNHLYFYWYRQILGQKVEFLVSFYNNEISEKSEIFDDQFSVERPDGSNFTLKIRSTKLEDSAMYFCASSDGLAGGETQYFGPGTRLLVL.

V usage is TRBV5-1 and J usage is TRBJ2-3; 10 bases line up with TRBD2. The V and J ends lost 1 base and 6 bases, in that order; junction bases with no gene match: 2. In germline, CDR1 is SGHRS, CDR2 YFSETQ. The CDR3 is 14 residues long. CDR3 in DNA: TGCGCCAGCAGCTTGAGCGGGAGGGCGGATACGCAGTATTTT. Residues: CASSLSGRADTQYF.

The chain carries TRBV5-1 and TRBJ2-7; no definite D call. The CDR3 has 14 residues. Germline-derived CDR1 and CDR2 are SGHRS and YFSETQ. The ends were cut back, 2 bases at V and 2 bases at J, with 11 bases in the middle. The CDR3 DNA reads TGCGCCAGCAGCTTCGGCGCAGGTGCCTACGAGCAGTACTTC. Amino acid sequence: CASSFGAGAYEQYF.

This clone occurred once. The chain has TRBV19 and TRBJ2-7, with 9 positions matching TRBD2. Germline V gene sequence: CDR1 LNHDA, CDR2 SQIVND (reference sequence). The CDR3 sequence is 14 residues long. V lost 1 base, J lost 6 bases, and 4 bases stayed unmatched. This CDR3 is CASSIVAGAIEQYF. CDR3 nucleotides: TGTGCCAGTAGTATAGTAGCGGGAGCCATCGAGCAGTACTTC.

The CDR3 DNA follows: TGTGCCACCTCTTTTAGCGGGACCCACGAGCAGTACTTC. It encodes CATSFSGTHEQYF. The V call is TRBV18, the J call TRBJ2-7; 8 nucleotides match TRBD2. Unmatched junction bases numbered 10, after V lost 10 bases and J lost 5 bases. Germline V gene data show CDR1 as KGHSH and CDR2 as LQKENI. This CDR3 contains 13 residues.

The rearrangement uses TRBV7-9 and TRBJ1-2; 7 bases fit TRBD1. Germline V CDR1 and CDR2: SEHNR, FQNEAQ (reference sequence). Germline trimming cut 5 bases from V and 2 bases from J; bases unmatched to any gene: 2. The CDR3 loop spans 13 amino acids. The CDR3 is CASSVTGNYGYTF. The CDR3 bases are TGTGCCAGCAGCGTGACAGGGAACTATGGCTACACCTTC.

The V call is TRBV6-4, the J call TRBJ2-2, with D perhaps matching TRBD1 (6 bases). V was shortened by 2 bases and J by 0 bases, with 13 bases between the two germline ends. Germline values: CDR1 MRHNA, CDR2 SNTAGT. This CDR3 region has 17 residues. Here the CDR3 reads CASSDRVGTTNTGELFF. The CDR3 DNA sequence: TGTGCCAGCAGTGACCGGGTCGGGACAACGAACACCGGGGAGCTGTTTTTT.

V is TRBV19 and J is TRBJ2-7; 8 positions agree with TRBD2. V trimming: 7 bases; J trimming: 3 bases; junction bases outside the gene matches: 8. The CDR3 loop spans 14 amino acids. Germline V gene sequence: CDR1 LNHDA, CDR2 SQIVND (reference sequence). The CDR3 spells CASTTGAGDYEQYF. The CDR3 nucleotides read TGTGCCAGTACCACCGGAGCGGGAGACTACGAGCAGTACTTC.